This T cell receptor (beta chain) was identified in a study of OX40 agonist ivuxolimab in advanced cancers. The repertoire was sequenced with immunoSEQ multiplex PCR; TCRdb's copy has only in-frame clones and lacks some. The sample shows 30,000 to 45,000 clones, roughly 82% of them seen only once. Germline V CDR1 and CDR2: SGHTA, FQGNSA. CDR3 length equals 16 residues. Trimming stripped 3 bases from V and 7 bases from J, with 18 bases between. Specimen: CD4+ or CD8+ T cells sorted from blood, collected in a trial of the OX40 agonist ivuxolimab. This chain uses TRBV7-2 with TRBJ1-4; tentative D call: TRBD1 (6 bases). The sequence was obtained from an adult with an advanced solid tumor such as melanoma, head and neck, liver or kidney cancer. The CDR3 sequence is CASSFRRGIEGEKLFF. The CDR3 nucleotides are TGTGCCAGCAGCTTTCGCAGGGGTATTGAGGGTGAAAAACTGTTTTTT.